These 4 T cell receptor beta chains originate from one sample sequenced in a study of control samples from healthy donors and cancer patients. Assay used: immunoSEQ multiplex PCR; TCRdb lists only in-frame clones, some missing. This table holds roughly 160,000 clones, around 90% found once. The sample taken for sequencing was blood. Receptor source: a woman younger than 45 in good health.

This rearrangement joins TRBV6-5 to TRBJ2-7; D possibly matches TRBD1 or TRBD2 (5 bases each). Germline V lookup: CDR1 MNHEY, CDR2 SVGAGI. The CDR3 runs to 13 residues. Trimming took 8 bases from V and 0 from J, leaving 11 bases between them. The CDR3 sequence is CASGGDDSYEQYF. The CDR3, as DNA: TGTGCCAGCGGGGGAGACGACTCCTACGAGCAGTACTTC.

This clone was counted a few times. The V call is TRBV5-6, the J call TRBJ2-5; 12 bases match TRBD1. The CDR3 totals 16 residues. V lost 3 bases, J lost 5 bases, and 8 bases stayed unmatched. Germline loops: CDR1 SGHDT, CDR2 YYEEEE. The DNA of the CDR3 is TGTGCCAGCAGCTCTACCGGGACAGGGGGCAGGGAGACCCAGTACTTC. Its protein product is CASSSTGTGGRETQYF. The whole variable domain, remainder taken from reference TRBV5-6 and TRBJ2-5, is DAGVTQSPTHLIKTRGQQVTLRCSPKSGHDTVSWYQQALGQGPQFIFQYYEEEERQRGNFPDRFSGHQFPNYSSELNVNALLLGDSALYLCASSSTGTGGRETQYFGPGTRLLVL.

The rearrangement links TRBV25-1 to TRBJ2-3; D is possibly TRBD1 (6 bases). The CDR3 consists of 15 residues. The germline V gene has CDR1 MGHDK and CDR2 SYGVNS. Trimming cost V 8 bases and J 6 bases, with 21 bases left between them. The CDR3 protein is CASRGLGARVDTQYF. The CDR3 DNA follows: TGTGCCAGCCGCGGGTTGGGGGCGCGGGTGGATACGCAGTATTTT.

V usage is TRBV5-1 and J usage is TRBJ2-7; 8 nucleotides match TRBD1. This CDR3 comprises 14 residues. Losses at the gene ends were 1 base for V and 7 bases for J; bases not matched to a gene: 7. CDR1 and CDR2 (germline): SGHRS, YFSETQ. The CDR3 here is CASSLWQGAREQYF. The DNA for the CDR3 is TGCGCCAGCAGCTTGTGGCAGGGGGCGAGGGAGCAGTACTTC.